A selection of T cell receptor beta chains follows, all from one sample in a study of T cells expressing NK-cell markers. TCRdb re-called the 5' RACE reads; one entry per CDR3 protein, DNA not given. This table lists around 550,000 distinct CDR3 sequences. Sample: blood T cells: a sorted CD56 or NKG2C T cell subset, CD4+ or CD8+ T cells, or bulk PBMC T cells (not recorded which). Every receptor here comes from a man between 18 and 29 years old in good health. The CDR3 runs from the conserved cysteine through the conserved F or W.

>TRBV6-5|TRBJ1-1
CASSYEGPWSTEAFF
>TRBV12-3/TRBV12-4|TRBJ2-1
CASTVGRGRASYNEQFF
>TRBV12-3/TRBV12-4|TRBJ2-3
CASSPTTTGLTFTDTQYF
>TRBV20-1|TRBJ2-2
CSASSLQGAGELFF
>TRBV10-3|TRBJ1-6
CAISRVGADNSPLHF
>TRBV6-2/TRBV6-3|TRBJ2-1
CASSYRRGRGEQFF
>TRBV5-6|TRBJ2-1
CASSRDVYNEQFF
>TRBV20-1|TRBJ2-7
CSAREREGLGAYEQYF
>TRBV10-3|TRBJ2-1
CAISELGGPSGATYNEQFF
>TRBV5-4|TRBJ1-5
CASSAGTGGNQPQHF
>TRBV12-3/TRBV12-4|TRBJ1-5
CASSYQGSAQPQHF
>TRBV7-9|TRBJ1-5
CASSHDGSNQPQHF
>TRBV7-2|TRBJ2-1
CASSSYYRGSYNEQFF
>TRBV7-9|TRBJ2-2
CASSSGPRAWTGELFF
>TRBV6-1|TRBJ2-1
CASSVESRGPYNEQFF
>TRBV15|TRBJ2-1
CATSRVGLAGRVSYNEQFF
>TRBV14|TRBJ2-3
CASSQFLSSTDTQYF
>TRBV28|TRBJ2-7
CASSTRDYSYEQYF
>TRBV10-3|TRBJ2-3
CAIGGAQDTQYF
>TRBV11-2|TRBJ2-3
CASSFTQGLAVTDTQYF
>TRBV5-1|TRBJ1-2
CASSLALLQEGSGYTF
>TRBV6-1|TRBJ2-5
CASSEGGLPRETQYF
>TRBV27|TRBJ1-5
CASSRQPDQPQHF
>TRBV6-2/TRBV6-3|TRBJ2-1
CASVYQGLPVDEQFF
>TRBV5-8|TRBJ2-1
CASSRAPGPMNEQFF
>TRBV5-1|TRBJ2-7
CASSHGTSYYEQYF
>TRBV4-2|TRBJ2-1
CASSQDPAGDEQFF
>TRBV10-3|TRBJ2-3
CAISAQGQTSTDTQYF
>TRBV11-2|TRBJ2-3
CASSFPATDTQYF
>TRBV24-1|TRBJ2-1
CATSVRANEQFF
>TRBV7-8|TRBJ1-1
CASSLGNSNTEAFF
>TRBV10-3|TRBJ2-1
CAISLTGTSGRTNNEQFF
>TRBV11-2|TRBJ2-6
CASSLRGGANVLTF
>TRBV27|TRBJ2-2
CASSLLTSGRSGDVTGELFF
>TRBV4-1|TRBJ1-1
CASSQLRAPMNTEAFF
>TRBV11-1|TRBJ2-1
CASSPKGGTSGRNEQFF
>TRBV29-1|TRBJ1-1
CSGRDRQTNTEAFF
>TRBV10-2|TRBJ2-1
CASSDRTGSYNEQFF
>TRBV4-3|TRBJ1-4
CASSQNAGTGYGEKLFF
>TRBV29-1|TRBJ2-2
CSGALAGGYTGELFF
>TRBV28|TRBJ2-7
CASSNTGGWLSEQYF